Following are 22 T cell receptor beta chains from one sample sequenced in a study of blood T cell repertoires in COVID-19. This table comes from immunoSEQ multiplex PCR, and its TCRdb copy is limited to in-frame clones, with some not included. The sample lists 200,000 or so clones, 79% occurring once. Sequencing was carried out using peripheral blood. These receptor sequences come from a man in his 60s with active or convalescent COVID-19.

This clone came up a few times. The chain recombines TRBV19 with TRBJ1-5; 11 nucleotides match TRBD1. The CDR3 is 17 amino acids. Germline V CDR1 and CDR2: LNHDA, SQIVND (reference sequence). The junction had 8 bases not matched to a gene; V was cut back by 7 bases and J by 0 bases. The CDR3 DNA sequence: TGTGCCAGTATAGAGGGACAGGGGGATTATAGCAATCAGCCCCAGCATTTT. This codes for CASIEGQGDYSNQPQHF.

The chain is built from TRBV10-3 and TRBJ2-7; D possibly corresponds to TRBD1 (6 bases). Germline-derived CDR1 and CDR2 are ENHRY and SYGVKD. Trimming removed 2 bases from V and 7 bases from J, with 12 bases in between. The CDR3 covers 13 residues. The chain's CDR3 is CAISERDIGEQYF. The CDR3 coding sequence is TGTGCCATCAGTGAGAGGGACATCGGGGAGCAGTACTTC.

This chain links TRBV25-1 with TRBJ2-5; 16 positions agree with TRBD2. The germline V gene has CDR1 MGHDK and CDR2 SYGVNS. J lost 3 bases, V lost 4 bases, and 2 bases had no gene match. The CDR3 runs 16 residues. The CDR3 region is CASSAGTSGREETQYF. The CDR3, as DNA: TGTGCCAGCAGTGCCGGGACTAGCGGGAGGGAAGAGACCCAGTACTTC. The full variable domain, with the rest looked up from reference TRBV25-1 and TRBJ2-5, is EADIYQTPRYLVIGTGKKITLECSQTMGHDKMYWYQQDPGMELHLIHYSYGVNSTEKGDLSSESTVSRIRTEHFPLTLESARPSHTSQYLCASSAGTSGREETQYFGPGTRLLVL.

The gene calls are TRBV7-8 and TRBJ1-4; D gene uncertain. Trimming took off 6 bases at V and 10 bases at J, with 21 bases between the two ends. Germline values: CDR1 SGHVS, CDR2 FQNEAQ. This CDR3 region has 15 residues. DNA of the CDR3: TGTGCCAGCAGATCCACCGGGATGAGGAGCGGAAAACTGTTTTTT. This codes for CASRSTGMRSGKLFF.

On this clone itself: Other DNA sequences in this sample translate to the same CDR3. The V and J genes are TRBV28 and TRBJ1-2; 8 positions match TRBD1. The CDR3 spans 14 residues. Germline loops: CDR1 MDHEN, CDR2 SYDVKM. Trimming removed 2 bases from V and 5 bases from J; junction bases left unmatched: 4. The CDR3 region is CASSLADRVYGYTF. CDR3 in DNA: TGTGCCAGCAGTTTAGCGGACAGGGTGTATGGCTACACCTTC.

This clone was recorded once. This chain links TRBV5-4 with TRBJ2-5, with a possible D match to TRBD1 (6 bases). The V gene lost 4 bases and the J gene lost 2 bases, with 15 bases spanning the gap. The germline gives CDR1 SGHNT, CDR2 YYREEE (reference sequence). The CDR3 has 15 residues. The CDR3 nucleotides read TGTGCCAGCAGCCCTGACAGGCCACTTCAAGAGACCCAGTACTTC. It codes for CASSPDRPLQETQYF.

The V call is TRBV5-3, the J call TRBJ2-2; 13 bases match TRBD2. TRBV5-3 is identified as an open reading frame with a role that is uncertain. J gave up 0 bases and V 5 bases, and 7 bases lay outside the gene matches. This CDR3 comprises 18 residues. In DNA, the CDR3 is TGTGCCAGAAGGCCGGGACTAGCGGGGCCGGCGAACACCGGGGAGCTGTTTTTT. It codes for CARRPGLAGPANTGELFF.

The CDR3 DNA follows: TGTGCCAGCAGTTCTTCCGGGACTCCTTACGAGCAGTACTTC. Protein: CASSSSGTPYEQYF. The chain joins TRBV27 to TRBJ2-7; TRBD2 might be the D (6 bases). CDR3 length equals 14 residues. Per germline, CDR1 MNHEY and CDR2 SMNVEV (reference sequence). Deletions cut 4 bases from V and 4 bases from J, with 14 bases between.

J is TRBJ2-1 and V is TRBV11-3; 7 bases map to TRBD2. V shed 5 bases, J shed 5 bases, and the junction held 6 bases outside the gene matches. Looked up from germline, CDR1 is SGHNT and CDR2 is YENEEA. The CDR3 totals 14 residues. For the CDR3, the DNA is TGTGCCAGCAGCCCAGGGACTAAGGACAATGAGCAGTTCTTC. Amino acids: CASSPGTKDNEQFF.

This chain joins TRBV3-1 (or the pseudogene TRBV3-2) and TRBJ2-7; D remains unclear. This CDR3 has 12 residues. The germline V and J ends were trimmed by 1 base and 4 bases, with 5 bases remaining between them. CDR1 is LGHDT and CDR2 is YNNKEL in the germline V gene (reference sequence). The CDR3 loop is CASSQGVYEQYF. In DNA form, the CDR3 reads TGTGCCAGCAGCCAAGGAGTATACGAGCAGTACTTC.

This clone was seen a handful of times. For the CDR3, the DNA is TGCAGCGTTCAGCGGGTGTCCTACAATGAGCAGTTCTTC. This translates into CSVQRVSYNEQFF. The chain has TRBV29-1 and TRBJ2-1, with D perhaps TRBD2 (6 bases). Germline V gene data show CDR1 as SQVTM and CDR2 as ANQGSEA. V was cut by 5 bases and J by 1 base, with 9 bases left in between. This CDR3 contains 13 residues.

The chain has TRBV11-2 and TRBJ1-1; D might be TRBD1 (5 bases). Germline-derived CDR1 and CDR2 are SGHAT and FQNNGV. Trimming took off 5 bases at V and 1 base at J, with 14 bases between the two ends. There are 15 residues in the CDR3. The CDR3 DNA reads TGTGCCAGCAGCCTAGCACGGGGGGAGAACACTGAAGCTTTCTTT. Amino acid sequence: CASSLARGENTEAFF.

The chain joins TRBV27 to TRBJ2-7, with 8 bases matching TRBD2. With 6 bases clipped from V and 2 bases from J, the junction kept 15 bases outside the gene matches. Germline V gives CDR1 MNHEY, CDR2 SMNVEV (reference sequence). This CDR3 spans 17 amino acids. In DNA, the CDR3 is TGTGCCAGCAGACAACTAATCACGACGGGACTAGCCTACGAGCAGTACTTC. Translated, it gives CASRQLITTGLAYEQYF.

CDR3 sequence: CASTSGSNYNEQFF. CDR3 coding DNA: TGTGCCAGTACTAGCGGGAGCAACTACAATGAGCAGTTCTTC. The genes are TRBV19 and TRBJ2-1, with 10 bases lining up with TRBD2. The germline V gene encodes CDR1 LNHDA and CDR2 SQIVND (reference sequence). There are 14 residues in the CDR3. The trim removed 7 bases at V and 3 bases at J, leaving 3 bases unmatched.

The chain couples TRBV12-3 or TRBV12-4 to TRBJ2-2; D remains ambiguous. V dropped 7 bases and J dropped 3 bases, with 6 bases sitting between them. CDR3 size: 12 residues. CDR3 amino acids: CASTPDTGELFF. CDR3 sequence (DNA): TGTGCCAGCACCCCTGACACCGGGGAGCTGTTTTTT.

J is TRBJ1-6 and V is TRBV28; 9 positions match TRBD1. This CDR3 comprises 15 residues. V was pared by 5 bases and J by 6 bases, with 5 bases of the junction left unmatched. CDR1 and CDR2 from the germline V gene are MDHEN and SYDVKM. CDR3 DNA sequence: TGTGCCAGCAGTGACACGGGACAGGGTAATTCACCCCTCCACTTT. Translation: CASSDTGQGNSPLHF.

The sample holds one count of this clone. This chain links TRBV5-1 with TRBJ2-7; TRBD2 aligns across 10 bases. Germline V gene sequence: CDR1 SGHRS, CDR2 YFSETQ. With 4 bases clipped from V and 3 bases from J, the junction kept 7 bases outside the gene matches. This CDR3 is built from 15 residues. The chain's CDR3 is CASSQRTSGNYEQYF. In DNA, the CDR3 is TGCGCCAGCAGCCAAAGGACTAGCGGAAACTACGAGCAGTACTTC.

The count of this clone is one. This chain uses TRBV4-3 with TRBJ2-1, with no clear D. The length of the CDR3 is 13 residues. Germline V gene data show CDR1 as LGHNA and CDR2 as YSLEER. Trimming shortened V by 6 bases and J by 5 bases, and 11 bases separated the two germline ends. The CDR3 nucleotides read TGCGCCAGCAGTCGGGTGCGGAACAATGAGCAGTTCTTC. It codes for CASSRVRNNEQFF.

This clone has just a few counts. The chain links TRBV9 to TRBJ1-1, with 10 bases matching TRBD1. This CDR3 contains 14 residues. Germline loops: CDR1 SGDLS, CDR2 YYNGEE. After removal of 3 bases from V and 6 bases from J, the junction contained 5 bases not matched to a gene. The CDR3 coding sequence is TGTGCCAGCAGCGCCCGACAGGGGGCAGCTGAAGCTTTCTTT. It yields the protein CASSARQGAAEAFF.

This clone was seen at least ten times. The chain carries TRBV27 and TRBJ1-5, with D possibly TRBD1 on 5 matching bases. Germline V CDR1 and CDR2: MNHEY, SMNVEV (reference sequence). The CDR3 is made up of 16 amino acids. V gave up 5 bases and J gave up 4 bases, with 18 bases separating them. This CDR3 reads CASSPRTGGGNQPQHF. In nucleotides, the CDR3 is TGTGCCAGCAGTCCACGTACGGGGGGGGGTAATCAGCCCCAGCATTTT.

This clone was picked up one time. The rearrangement uses TRBV18 and TRBJ2-1; 14 bases align to TRBD2. This CDR3 spans 16 amino acids. Germline-derived CDR1 and CDR2 are KGHSH and LQKENI. V shed 5 bases and J 9 bases; nucleotides not matched to a gene: 9. The CDR3 DNA reads TGTGCCAGCTCAGGGACTAGCGGGAGTGGCTTCCGTGAGCAGTTCTTC. Protein: CASSGTSGSGFREQFF.

The CDR3 sequence: CASSDRTSGRNNEQFF. The DNA for the CDR3 is TGTGCCAGCAGTGACAGGACTAGCGGGAGGAACAATGAGCAGTTCTTC. The chain links TRBV25-1 to TRBJ2-1; 14 bases line up with TRBD2. This CDR3 has 16 residues. Germline CDR1 is MGHDK and CDR2 is SYGVNS. V dropped 3 bases and J dropped 5; count of bases not matched to a gene: 3.